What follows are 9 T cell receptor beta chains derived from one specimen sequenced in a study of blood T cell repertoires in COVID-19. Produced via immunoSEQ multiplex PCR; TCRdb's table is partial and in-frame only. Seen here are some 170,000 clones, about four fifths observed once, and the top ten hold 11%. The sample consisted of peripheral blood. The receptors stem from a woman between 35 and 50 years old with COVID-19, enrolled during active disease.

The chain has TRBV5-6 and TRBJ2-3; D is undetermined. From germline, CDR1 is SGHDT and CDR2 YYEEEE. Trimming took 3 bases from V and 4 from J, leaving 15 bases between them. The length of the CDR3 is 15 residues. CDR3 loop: CASSWFGSLADTQYF. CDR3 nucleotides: TGTGCCAGCAGCTGGTTTGGGTCGCTAGCAGATACGCAGTATTTT.

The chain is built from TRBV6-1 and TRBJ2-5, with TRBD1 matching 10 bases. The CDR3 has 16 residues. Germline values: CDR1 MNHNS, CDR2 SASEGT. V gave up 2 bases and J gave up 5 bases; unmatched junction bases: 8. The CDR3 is CASSEPDRGLGETQYF. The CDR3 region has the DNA TGTGCCAGCAGTGAACCCGACAGGGGGCTCGGGGAGACCCAGTACTTC.

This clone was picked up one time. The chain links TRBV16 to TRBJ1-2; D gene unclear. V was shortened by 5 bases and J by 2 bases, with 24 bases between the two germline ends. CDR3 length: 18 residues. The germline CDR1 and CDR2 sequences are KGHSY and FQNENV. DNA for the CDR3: TGTGCCAGCAGCTCGCATACGGCACCCGACTCCAAGAACTATGGCTACACCTTC. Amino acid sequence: CASSSHTAPDSKNYGYTF.

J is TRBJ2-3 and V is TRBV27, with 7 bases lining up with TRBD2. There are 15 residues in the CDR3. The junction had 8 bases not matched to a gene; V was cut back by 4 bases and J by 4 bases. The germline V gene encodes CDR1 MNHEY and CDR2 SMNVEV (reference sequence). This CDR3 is CASSSPFREADTQYF. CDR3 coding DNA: TGTGCCAGCAGTTCCCCATTCCGGGAGGCAGATACGCAGTATTTT.

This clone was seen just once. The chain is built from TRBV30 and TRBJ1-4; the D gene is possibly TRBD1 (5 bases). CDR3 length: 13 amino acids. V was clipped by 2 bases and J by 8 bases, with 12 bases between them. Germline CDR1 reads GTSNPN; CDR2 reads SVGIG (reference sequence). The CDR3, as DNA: TGTGCCTGGAGTACAGGTCCTGGAGAAAAACTGTTTTTT. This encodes CAWSTGPGEKLFF.

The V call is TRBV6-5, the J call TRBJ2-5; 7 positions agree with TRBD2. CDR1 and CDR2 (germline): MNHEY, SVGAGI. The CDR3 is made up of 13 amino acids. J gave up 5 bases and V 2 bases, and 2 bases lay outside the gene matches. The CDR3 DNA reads TGTGCCAGCAGTTACGAGGGAGGGGAGACCCAGTACTTC. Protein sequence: CASSYEGGETQYF.

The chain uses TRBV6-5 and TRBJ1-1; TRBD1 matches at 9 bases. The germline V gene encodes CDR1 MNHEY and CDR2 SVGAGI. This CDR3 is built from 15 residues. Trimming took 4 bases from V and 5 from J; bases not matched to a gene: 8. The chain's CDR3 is CASSSRHRGQTEAFF. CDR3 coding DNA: TGTGCCAGCAGTTCCCGACACAGGGGGCAAACTGAAGCTTTCTTT.

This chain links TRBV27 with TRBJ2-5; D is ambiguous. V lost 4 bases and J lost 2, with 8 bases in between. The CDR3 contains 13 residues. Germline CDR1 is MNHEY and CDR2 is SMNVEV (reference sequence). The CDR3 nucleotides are TGTGCCAGCAGTTCAGCCGGGCAAGAGACCCAGTACTTC. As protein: CASSSAGQETQYF.

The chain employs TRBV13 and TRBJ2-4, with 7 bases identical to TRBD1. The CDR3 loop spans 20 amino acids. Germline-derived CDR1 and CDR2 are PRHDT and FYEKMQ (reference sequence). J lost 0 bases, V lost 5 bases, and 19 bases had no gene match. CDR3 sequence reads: CASSRRQGTQAILAKNIQYF. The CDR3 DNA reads TGTGCCAGCAGCCGTAGACAGGGCACCCAGGCTATTCTAGCCAAAAACATTCAGTACTTC.